This TCR beta chain was recovered during a study of blood T cells in healthy people across ages. Whole-study context: Every two T cells gave about one barcoded beta molecule via template switching.

The CDR3 spans 15 residues. Germline assignment: CDR1 SGHRS and CDR2 YFSETQ. The J segment lost 3 bases and the V segment lost 4 bases, leaving 5 bases of the junction unmatched. Through a sample-barcoded 5' primer and a J-beta primer mix, a second PCR was run for roughly 6 to 11 cycles. In TCRdb, the 5' RACE reads were re-called with MiXCR into one record per CDR3 protein. The table records around 650,000 distinct CDR3 sequences, approximately 30% of them present only once. Of note for this clonotype: Its antigen remains unidentified.

Findings and caveats of the study: There were more naive CD4+ cells and higher diversity in long-lived donors than in aged donors. TCR beta diversity per million T cells fell roughly linearly with age.

Each donor's blood draw was roughly 10 milliliters of peripheral blood. The receptor's source is a woman of 80 years or more in good health. The sample consisted of blood. The V gene is TRBV5-1, the J gene TRBJ1-5; 9 positions agree with TRBD1. The CDR3 reads CASSDGTGNNQPQHF. CDR3 DNA sequence: TGCGCCAGCAGCGACGGGACAGGGAACAATCAGCCCCAGCATTTT.